The 17 T cell receptor beta chains below come from one sample, sequenced in a study of CD8+ T cells in alopecia areata. RNA extraction and reverse transcription yielded cDNA as sequencing template. Clones were sequenced by immunoSEQ multiplex PCR, and TCRdb holds only the in-frame ones, with some missing. The repertoire includes about 200,000 clones, just over 55% of them detected once, and roughly 5.3% sits in the top ten. The sequencing input was CD8+ T cells sorted from blood. Receptors originate from a human donor in good health.

By share of the sample, this clone is large (0.1 to 1%). The chain links TRBV6-1 to TRBJ2-3, with 7 bases fitting TRBD2. This CDR3 contains 16 residues. V shed 2 bases and J 2 bases; nucleotides not matched to a gene: 7. The germline gives CDR1 MNHNS, CDR2 SASEGT. The CDR3 region has the DNA TGTGCCAGCAGTGAAATGGGCGGGGGACCCACAGATACGCAGTATTTT. Protein product: CASSEMGGGPTDTQYF.

CDR3 nucleotides: TGTGCCAGCAGTTTATCGCCACAGGGGGCCGGGGAGCTGTTTTTT. Amino acids: CASSLSPQGAGELFF. V is TRBV27 and J is TRBJ2-2; 8 bases line up with TRBD1. Germline CDR1 and CDR2: MNHEY and SMNVEV (reference sequence). Losses at the gene ends were 0 bases for V and 6 bases for J; bases not matched to a gene: 3. This CDR3 contains 15 residues.

J is TRBJ2-5 and V is TRBV7-9, with D perhaps matching TRBD2 (6 bases). CDR3 size: 15 residues. Trimming shortened V by 0 bases and J by 5 bases, and 13 bases separated the two germline ends. Germline loops: CDR1 SEHNR, CDR2 FQNEAQ (reference sequence). CDR3 sequence reads: CASSLARDRGETQYF. CDR3 coding DNA: TGTGCCAGCAGCTTAGCCAGGGATCGGGGGGAGACCCAGTACTTC.

The V gene is TRBV30, the J gene TRBJ2-6, with D possibly being TRBD1 (6 bases). The ends were cut back, 2 bases at V and 1 base at J, with 9 bases in the middle. The CDR3 has 15 amino acids. Looked up from germline, CDR1 is GTSNPN and CDR2 is SVGIG (reference sequence). CDR3 residues: CAWSRGSSGANVLTF. For the CDR3, the DNA is TGTGCCTGGAGTAGGGGGTCTTCTGGGGCCAACGTCCTGACTTTC.

This clone has a handful of counts. V gene TRBV19 combines with J gene TRBJ1-1; D unresolved. V lost 5 bases to trimming and J lost 3 bases, with 16 bases between them. The CDR3 is 15 amino acids. Germline assignment: CDR1 LNHDA and CDR2 SQIVND (reference sequence). The CDR3, as DNA: TGTGCCAGTAGTTTCCCGGGAGTGGCGGACACTGAAGCTTTCTTT. Its protein product is CASSFPGVADTEAFF. The complete variable domain, with remaining parts taken from reference TRBV19 and TRBJ1-1, reads DGGITQSPKYLFRKEGQNVTLSCEQNLNHDAMYWYRQDPGQGLRLIYYSQIVNDFQKGDIAEGYSVSREKKESFPLTVTSAQKNPTAFYLCASSFPGVADTEAFFGQGTRLTVV.

The rearrangement joins TRBV11-2 to TRBJ1-2; no clear D. The V end lost 3 bases, the J end lost 4 bases, and 12 bases lay between the germline ends. Germline V gene lookup returns CDR1 SGHAT and CDR2 FQNNGV. This CDR3 contains 14 residues. CDR3 protein: CASSFGRAAYGYTF. The CDR3 DNA follows: TGTGCCAGCAGCTTTGGGCGGGCGGCCTATGGCTACACCTTC.

This rearrangement joins TRBV4-1 to TRBJ2-2; D may be TRBD1 (6 bases). This CDR3 region has 15 residues. V shed 6 bases and J shed 1 base, with 12 bases lying between them. Germline values: CDR1 MGHRA, CDR2 YSYEKL. CDR3 bases: TGCGCCAGCAGTCAGGGACACGGGAACACCGGGGAGCTGTTTTTT. Amino acid sequence: CASSQGHGNTGELFF.

The J gene is TRBJ2-5, the V gene TRBV2, with 7 bases that match TRBD2. The ends lost 10 bases at V and 5 bases at J; junction bases unmatched: 10. CDR3 length: 13 residues. Germline V gives CDR1 SNHLY, CDR2 FYNNEI. This CDR3 is CATFQGGSETQYF. The DNA of the CDR3 is TGTGCCACTTTCCAGGGAGGGAGTGAGACCCAGTACTTC.

The chain links TRBV4-1 to TRBJ2-5; 10 bases map to TRBD1. The germline CDR1 and CDR2 sequences are MGHRA and YSYEKL. The CDR3 runs to 14 residues. Trimming took 3 bases from V and 5 from J; bases not matched to a gene: 3. CDR3 nucleotides: TGCGCCAGCAGCCAGACAGGGGGCACTGAGACCCAGTACTTC. Its translation is CASSQTGGTETQYF.

The rearrangement links TRBV29-1 to TRBJ2-5, with 8 bases lining up with TRBD2. The CDR3 is 11 amino acids. Looked up from germline, CDR1 is SQVTM and CDR2 is ANQGSEA. The CDR3 DNA reads TGCAGTGCCACTAGCGGCTATGGGCAGTACTTC. It is translated as CSATSGYGQYF.

The chain recombines TRBV29-1 with TRBJ2-7; D is possibly TRBD1 (5 bases). The germline V gene has CDR1 SQVTM and CDR2 ANQGSEA. This CDR3 region has 13 residues. Trimming removed 6 bases from V and 3 bases from J, with 15 bases in between. The CDR3 DNA sequence: TGCAGCGTAGGTACAGGCCCATACTACGAGCAGTACTTC. Translation: CSVGTGPYYEQYF.

Remarks on this clone: Different DNA sequences within this sample yield the same CDR3. V usage is TRBV4-1 and J usage is TRBJ2-7; D is undetermined. Germline V gene lookup returns CDR1 MGHRA and CDR2 YSYEKL. V was trimmed by 1 base and J by 4 bases, leaving 8 bases between them. The CDR3 runs 13 residues. In nucleotides, the CDR3 is TGCGCCAGCAGCCAAGTCCCAGATTACGAGCAGTACTTC. Protein sequence: CASSQVPDYEQYF.

Remarks on this clone: This likely stems from a read error, as it lies one base from a far larger clone. The V gene is TRBV27, the J gene TRBJ2-2; D ambiguous. This CDR3 spans 11 amino acids. Per germline, CDR1 MNHEY and CDR2 SMNVEV (reference sequence). The ends were cut back, 7 bases at V and 6 bases at J, with 6 bases in the middle. The CDR3 sequence is CASKVSGELFF. CDR3 bases: TGTGCCAGCAAGGTTTCCGGGGAGCTGTTTTTT.

This chain uses TRBV7-9 with TRBJ2-5; the D is unclear. Trimming pared 1 base from V and 1 base from J, leaving 10 bases between. The germline gives CDR1 SEHNR, CDR2 FQNEAQ (reference sequence). The CDR3 length is 15 residues. The CDR3 DNA sequence: TGTGCCAGCAGCTTAGTGGGAACTTTCCAAGAGACCCAGTACTTC. Translating it yields CASSLVGTFQETQYF. The full variable domain, completed using reference TRBV7-9 and TRBJ2-5, is DTGVSQNPRHKITKRGQNVTFRCDPISEHNRLYWYRQTLGQGPEFLTYFQNEAQLEKSRLLSDRFSAERPKGSFSTLEIQRTEQGDSAMYLCASSLVGTFQETQYFGPGTRLLVL.

V usage is TRBV2 and J usage is TRBJ1-5, with TRBD1 matching over 11 bases. This CDR3 is 15 amino acids long. Germline V gives CDR1 SNHLY, CDR2 FYNNEI. V dropped 7 bases and J dropped 6; count of bases not matched to a gene: 8. In DNA, the CDR3 is TGTGCCAGCATGACTGGACAGGGGGCAAGTCAGCCCCAGCATTTT. It translates to CASMTGQGASQPQHF. Complete variable domain (other parts from reference TRBV2 and TRBJ1-5): EPEVTQTPSHQVTQMGQEVILRCVPISNHLYFYWYRQILGQKVEFLVSFYNNEISEKSEIFDDQFSVERPDGSNFTLKIRSTKLEDSAMYFCASMTGQGASQPQHFGDGTRLSIL.

This clone was observed a handful of times. This chain uses TRBV29-1 with TRBJ2-7, with a possible D match to TRBD2 (5 bases). CDR1 is SQVTM and CDR2 is ANQGSEA in the germline V gene. The CDR3 is 12 amino acids. The germline V and J ends were trimmed by 5 bases and 2 bases, with 10 bases remaining between them. The CDR3 DNA follows: TGCAGCGTTCAGGACTCCGCCTACGAGCAGTACTTC. Encoded protein: CSVQDSAYEQYF.

In its sample, this clone was seen a few times. The V gene is TRBV5-1, the J gene TRBJ2-3; D possibly corresponds to TRBD2 (5 bases). V was shortened by 4 bases and J by 0 bases, with 12 bases between the two germline ends. This CDR3 comprises 15 residues. Germline CDR1 SGHRS, CDR2 YFSETQ. CDR3 DNA: TGCGCCAGCAGCCCCATCGAGCGGAGCACAGATACGCAGTATTTT. As protein: CASSPIERSTDTQYF.